This section outlines one T cell receptor (beta chain) sequence together with its context. The data are from a study of cytomegalovirus exposure and HLA in healthy donors. CDR3 length: 17 amino acids. J was trimmed by 5 bases and V by 1 base; bases with no gene match: 7. Germline V gives CDR1 LGHNA, CDR2 YNFKEQ. The PCR employed 60 Vbeta primers together with 13 Jbeta primers. The repertoire was sequenced with immunoSEQ multiplex PCR; TCRdb's copy has only in-frame clones and lacks some. The sample contains 130,000 to 150,000 clones, around two thirds of which appear only once. Healthy bone marrow donors made up the donor group.

This clonotype was sampled from a woman between 18 and 29 years old in good health and CMV-seronegative. This rearrangement joins TRBV4-2 to TRBJ2-6, with 8 bases matching TRBD1. Sample: PBMCs. CDR3 residues: CASSQGTGLGWANVLTF. CDR3 coding DNA: TGTGCCAGCAGCCAAGGGACAGGGCTCGGATGGGCCAACGTCCTGACTTTC.